Given below is one TCR beta chain in context. This CDR3 is 15 amino acids long. V lost 6 bases, J lost 1 base, and 13 bases lay in between. Germline values: CDR1 MNHEY, CDR2 SVGAGI. The data were taken from a study of blood T cell repertoires in COVID-19. The repertoire was sequenced with immunoSEQ multiplex PCR; TCRdb's copy has only in-frame clones and lacks some. Here the sample spans roughly 260,000 clones, roughly 86% being singletons. This receptor was taken from a woman between 25 and 40 years old with COVID-19, enrolled during active disease. This chain joins TRBV6-5 and TRBJ2-1, with a tentative D call TRBD2 (6 bases). The specimen was peripheral blood. As DNA, the CDR3 is TGTGCCAGCAGATTTCTAGCGAGATCCTACAATGAGCAGTTCTTC. This gives the protein CASRFLARSYNEQFF.